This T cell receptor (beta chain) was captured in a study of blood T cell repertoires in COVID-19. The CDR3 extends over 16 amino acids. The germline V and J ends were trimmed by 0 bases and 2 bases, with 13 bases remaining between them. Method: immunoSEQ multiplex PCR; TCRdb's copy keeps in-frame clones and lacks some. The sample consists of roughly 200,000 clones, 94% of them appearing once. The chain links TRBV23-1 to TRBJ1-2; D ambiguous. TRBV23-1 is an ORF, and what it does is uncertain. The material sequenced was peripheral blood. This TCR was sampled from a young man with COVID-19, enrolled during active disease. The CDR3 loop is CASSQSQRPKNYGYTF. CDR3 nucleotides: TGCGCCAGCAGTCAATCTCAGCGGCCGAAGAACTATGGCTACACCTTC.